The rows below give T cell receptor beta chains drawn from one sample of a study of blood T cell repertoires in COVID-19. This table comes from immunoSEQ multiplex PCR, and its TCRdb copy is limited to in-frame clones, with some not included. The repertoire holds around 150,000 clones, about 93% seen once, with about 5% in the top ten. The specimen was peripheral blood. These receptor sequences come from a woman in her fifties or sixties with acute or convalescent COVID-19. Both conserved end residues are trimmed from each CDR3.

j_gene: TRBJ2-5; len: 13; v_gene: TRBV6-5; CDR3aa: ASSNYRVGQETQY
j_gene: TRBJ1-5; len: 12; v_gene: TRBV4-1; CDR3aa: ASSQDVFYQPQH
j_gene: TRBJ2-7; len: 12; v_gene: TRBV30; CDR3aa: AWSSATSAYEQY
j_gene: TRBJ1-6; len: 12; v_gene: TRBV2; CDR3aa: ASSDSGGNSPLH
j_gene: TRBJ2-3; len: 12; v_gene: TRBV10-3; CDR3aa: AISGLAGGDTQY
j_gene: TRBJ2-7; len: 13; v_gene: TRBV28; CDR3aa: ASSLGGQGFYEQY
j_gene: TRBJ2-5; len: 13; v_gene: TRBV7-2; CDR3aa: ASSLGGGVQETQY
j_gene: TRBJ1-5; len: 16; v_gene: TRBV28; CDR3aa: ASRSKQGIGHSNQPQH
j_gene: TRBJ2-2; len: 10; v_gene: TRBV11-3; CDR3aa: ASSEGEGELF
j_gene: TRBJ2-5; len: 15; v_gene: TRBV24-1; CDR3aa: ATSDPASGGAYETQY
j_gene: TRBJ1-6; len: 13; v_gene: TRBV11-2; CDR3aa: ASSSSGWENSPLH
j_gene: TRBJ2-5; len: 15; v_gene: TRBV3-1/TRBV3-2; CDR3aa: ASSQDQSGRPRETQY
j_gene: TRBJ2-7; len: 11; v_gene: TRBV2; CDR3aa: ASSRDRAYEQY
j_gene: TRBJ1-6; len: 11; v_gene: TRBV29-1; CDR3aa: SVLTGMNSPLH
j_gene: TRBJ2-1; len: 12; v_gene: TRBV19; CDR3aa: ASSTGQVKNEQF
j_gene: TRBJ1-1; len: 13; v_gene: TRBV27; CDR3aa: ASSLSQEYFSEAF
j_gene: TRBJ2-7; len: 12; v_gene: TRBV2; CDR3aa: ASSPGTSSYEQY
j_gene: TRBJ2-5; len: 14; v_gene: TRBV24-1; CDR3aa: ATSEISRGIGEIQY
j_gene: TRBJ1-1; len: 13; v_gene: TRBV29-1; CDR3aa: SVSTGMIRNTEAF
j_gene: TRBJ2-7; len: 10; v_gene: TRBV29-1; CDR3aa: SAGQSAYEQY
j_gene: TRBJ1-2; len: 11; v_gene: TRBV10-3; CDR3aa: AISEDSNYGYT
j_gene: TRBJ2-1; len: 12; v_gene: TRBV15; CDR3aa: ATSGDRGEDEQF
j_gene: TRBJ2-5; len: 10; v_gene: TRBV5-1; CDR3aa: ASSTGWETQY
j_gene: TRBJ2-7; len: 9; v_gene: TRBV29-1; CDR3aa: SVEDSREQY
j_gene: TRBJ2-7; len: 13; v_gene: TRBV4-1; CDR3aa: ASSHWGTGGYEQY
j_gene: TRBJ2-7; len: 14; v_gene: TRBV6-2/TRBV6-3; CDR3aa: ASSYDEHRITYEQY
j_gene: TRBJ1-2; len: 15; v_gene: TRBV7-9; CDR3aa: ASSSRDREVSEDGYT
j_gene: TRBJ1-3; len: 14; v_gene: TRBV18; CDR3aa: ASSPRQGSSGNTIY
j_gene: TRBJ2-7; len: 16; v_gene: TRBV4-1; CDR3aa: ASSLDPGGSGRLSEQY
j_gene: TRBJ1-3; len: 14; v_gene: TRBV2; CDR3aa: ASSTGTGRSGNTIY
j_gene: TRBJ2-7; len: 13; v_gene: TRBV28; CDR3aa: ASTPPGLAGDEQY
j_gene: TRBJ1-2; len: 12; v_gene: TRBV7-8; CDR3aa: ASSPGGLNYGYT
j_gene: TRBJ1-2; len: 14; v_gene: TRBV28; CDR3aa: ASSPDTTSQGMGYT
j_gene: TRBJ2-3; len: 11; v_gene: TRBV29-1; CDR3aa: SVLSGSTDTQY
j_gene: TRBJ1-1; len: 14; v_gene: TRBV28; CDR3aa: ASSLWRVHWETEAF
j_gene: TRBJ1-1; len: 12; v_gene: TRBV30; CDR3aa: AWSVQQSVAEAF
j_gene: TRBJ2-1; len: 14; v_gene: TRBV3-1/TRBV3-2; CDR3aa: ASSLQGQGIRNEQF
j_gene: TRBJ2-3; len: 10; v_gene: TRBV2; CDR3aa: ASSEQSTTQY
j_gene: TRBJ2-7; len: 13; v_gene: TRBV28; CDR3aa: ASSPRRETSYEQY
j_gene: TRBJ1-5; len: 14; v_gene: TRBV18; CDR3aa: ASSPPGLGHNQPQH
j_gene: TRBJ1-3; len: 17; v_gene: TRBV7-2; CDR3aa: ASSSLRSLGPRSGNTIY
j_gene: TRBJ2-5; len: 11; v_gene: TRBV24-1; CDR3aa: ATSDRVLETQY
j_gene: TRBJ1-1; len: 12; v_gene: TRBV19; CDR3aa: ASNNRGLNTEAF
j_gene: TRBJ1-1; len: 13; v_gene: TRBV6-5; CDR3aa: ASSYSSRGNTEAF
j_gene: TRBJ2-3; len: 14; v_gene: TRBV6-1; CDR3aa: ASSEGTSPSTDTQY
j_gene: TRBJ2-7; len: 12; v_gene: TRBV6-6; CDR3aa: ASSLQGATYEQY
j_gene: TRBJ2-7; len: 11; v_gene: TRBV6-5; CDR3aa: ASWTGDSYEQY
j_gene: TRBJ2-7; len: 12; v_gene: TRBV4-1; CDR3aa: ASSQVLLTGEQY
j_gene: TRBJ1-3; len: 14; v_gene: TRBV28; CDR3aa: ASSNRDRGSGNTIY
j_gene: TRBJ2-1; len: 12; v_gene: TRBV9; CDR3aa: ASSVSGRAIEQF